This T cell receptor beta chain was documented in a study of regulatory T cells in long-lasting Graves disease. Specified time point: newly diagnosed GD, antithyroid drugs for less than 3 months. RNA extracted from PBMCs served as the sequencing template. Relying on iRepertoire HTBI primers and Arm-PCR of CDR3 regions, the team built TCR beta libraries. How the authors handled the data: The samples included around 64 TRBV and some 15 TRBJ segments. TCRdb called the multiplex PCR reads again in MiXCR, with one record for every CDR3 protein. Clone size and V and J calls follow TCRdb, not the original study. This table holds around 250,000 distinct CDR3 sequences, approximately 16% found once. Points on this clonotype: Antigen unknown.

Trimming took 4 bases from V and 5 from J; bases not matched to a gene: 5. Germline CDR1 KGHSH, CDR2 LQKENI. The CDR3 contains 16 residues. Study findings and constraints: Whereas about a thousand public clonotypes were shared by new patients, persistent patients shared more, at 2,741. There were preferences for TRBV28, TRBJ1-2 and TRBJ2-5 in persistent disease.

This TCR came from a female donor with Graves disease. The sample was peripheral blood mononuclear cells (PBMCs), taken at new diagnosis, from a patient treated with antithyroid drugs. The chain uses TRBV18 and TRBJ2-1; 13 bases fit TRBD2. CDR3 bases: TGTGCCAGCTCACTGCGGACTAGCGGGAGTAACAATGAGCAGTTCTTC. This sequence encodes CASSLRTSGSNNEQFF.